Listed here are 5 T cell receptor beta chains from one sample, sequenced in a study of blood T cell repertoires in COVID-19. TCRdb's copy holds only in-frame clones and misses some; the assay was immunoSEQ multiplex PCR. The sample carries a few hundred thousand clones, 90% recorded once. Specimen: PBMCs or T cells enriched from blood (not recorded which). These receptors were obtained from a man in his thirties or forties who had been exposed to COVID-19.

DNA of the CDR3: TGTGCCAGCAGTATCTTCGGCGGGGAGCTGTTTTTT. Amino acid sequence: CASSIFGGELFF. The V and J genes are TRBV12-3 or TRBV12-4 and TRBJ2-2; the D is unclear. This CDR3 region has 12 residues. The ends were cut back, 5 bases at V and 7 bases at J, with 8 bases in the middle.

This clone has just a few counts. The chain combines TRBV4-2 with TRBJ2-7; 12 positions agree with TRBD2. The CDR3 contains 16 residues. The J segment lost 7 bases and the V segment lost 0 bases, leaving 7 bases of the junction unmatched. Germline V gene sequence: CDR1 LGHNA, CDR2 YNFKEQ. The CDR3 loop reads CASSQDWLAGGREQYF. CDR3 nucleotide sequence: TGTGCCAGCAGCCAAGATTGGCTAGCGGGGGGGCGGGAGCAGTACTTC.

This clone was found once. One end of the junction is discordant with germline, which a read error may explain. The rearrangement joins TRBV6-5 to TRBJ1-6; TRBD1 matches at 8 bases. The germline gives CDR1 MNHEY, CDR2 SVGAGI. The CDR3 sequence is 14 residues long. This chain's CDR3 is CASTYRTGNSPLHF. CDR3 nucleotide sequence: TGTGCCAGCACTTACCGGACAGGGAATTCACCCCTCCACTTT.

The chain joins TRBV6-1 to TRBJ2-7; D is possibly TRBD1 (5 bases). Germline lookup yields CDR1 MNHNS and CDR2 SASEGT. The CDR3 loop spans 17 amino acids. V lost 0 bases and J lost 2, with 17 bases in between. CDR3 sequence: CASSEAPTGLFAYEQYF. In nucleotides, the CDR3 is TGTGCCAGCAGTGAAGCGCCCACAGGCCTGTTTGCCTACGAGCAGTACTTC.

CDR3 in amino acids: CASSLGQGGHEQYF. CDR3 nucleotide sequence: TGTGCCAGCAGCCTTGGACAGGGAGGCCACGAGCAGTACTTC. V is TRBV9 and J is TRBJ2-7; TRBD1 matches at 8 bases. Losses at the gene ends were 4 bases for V and 5 bases for J; bases not matched to a gene: 8. The germline V gene has CDR1 SGDLS and CDR2 YYNGEE. The CDR3 totals 14 residues.